One and the same sample provided the 13 T cell receptor beta chains below, sequenced in a study of blood T cell repertoires in COVID-19. TCRdb's copy holds only in-frame clones and misses some; the assay was immunoSEQ multiplex PCR. Here the sample spans nearly 45,000 clones, 60% to 80% being singletons. Sample: peripheral blood. The receptors were gathered from a man aged 70-80 years with acute or convalescent COVID-19.

The chain carries TRBV6-5 and TRBJ1-1; D is unclear. V shed 2 bases and J shed 6 bases, with 13 bases lying between them. The CDR3 totals 14 residues. Looked up from germline, CDR1 is MNHEY and CDR2 is SVGAGI. CDR3 sequence: CASSYVEGLSEAFF. DNA for the CDR3: TGTGCCAGCAGTTACGTGGAGGGCCTTTCTGAAGCTTTCTTT.

J is TRBJ2-1 and V is TRBV18; the match to TRBD2 covers 8 bases. Germline CDR1 and CDR2: KGHSH and LQKENI. This CDR3 spans 17 amino acids. With V trimmed by 2 bases and J by 1 base, 7 bases remained unmatched. CDR3 region: CASSPSGGEGSYNEQFF. The CDR3 DNA is TGTGCCAGCTCACCATCCGGGGGGGAGGGGTCCTACAATGAGCAGTTCTTC.

The V call is TRBV7-9, the J call TRBJ1-4; 8 nucleotides match TRBD1. V gave up 4 bases and J gave up 5 bases; unmatched junction bases: 15. Germline CDR1 and CDR2: SEHNR and FQNEAQ (reference sequence). The CDR3 loop spans 18 amino acids. CDR3 in amino acids: CASSSSVFGTGPNEKLFF. DNA for the CDR3: TGTGCCAGCAGCTCGTCCGTATTCGGGACAGGCCCCAATGAAAAACTGTTTTTT.

J is TRBJ2-7 and V is TRBV7-3, with TRBD2 matching 11 bases. The CDR3 totals 15 residues. Germline CDR1 and CDR2: SGHTA and FQGTGA. The trim removed 1 base at V and 4 bases at J, leaving 3 bases unmatched. CDR3 residues: CASSLMASGGYEQYF. CDR3 coding DNA: TGTGCCAGCAGCTTAATGGCTAGCGGGGGGTACGAGCAGTACTTC.

This clone was seen only a few times. The chain carries TRBV5-1 and TRBJ2-1, with 8 bases aligning to TRBD1. Looked up from germline, CDR1 is SGHRS and CDR2 is YFSETQ. The CDR3 extends over 17 amino acids. V was pared by 4 bases and J by 2 bases, with 11 bases of the junction left unmatched. The CDR3: CASSIGTGSFTYNEQFF. CDR3 coding DNA: TGCGCCAGCAGCATAGGGACAGGCAGTTTTACCTACAATGAGCAGTTCTTC.

The rearrangement uses TRBV18 and TRBJ2-1, with 7 positions matching TRBD2. V trimming: 2 bases; J trimming: 8 bases; junction bases outside the gene matches: 6. CDR3 length: 14 amino acids. Germline V gene data show CDR1 as KGHSH and CDR2 as LQKENI. CDR3 bases: TGTGCCAGCTCACCAACAGCTAGCGGCGATGAGCAGTTCTTC. It yields the protein CASSPTASGDEQFF.

This clone turned up a few times. The gene calls are TRBV10-2 and TRBJ1-2, with 8 bases aligning to TRBD1. The CDR3 extends over 13 amino acids. The V gene end was trimmed by 5 bases and the J gene end by 2 bases; junction bases not matched to a gene: 1. Germline V gene data show CDR1 as WSHSY and CDR2 as SAAADI. The CDR3 sequence is CASSRTGNYGYTF. The CDR3 DNA sequence: TGCGCCAGCAGTCGGACAGGGAACTATGGCTACACCTTC.

V usage is TRBV7-2 and J usage is TRBJ2-1, with 11 bases identical to TRBD2. J gave up 10 bases and V 1 base, and 6 bases lay outside the gene matches. Germline CDR1 and CDR2: SGHTA and FQGNSA. The length of the CDR3 is 15 residues. The CDR3: CASSLEGLAAVEQFF. The CDR3 DNA is TGTGCCAGCAGCTTAGAGGGACTAGCGGCCGTCGAGCAGTTCTTC. Complete variable domain (other parts from reference TRBV7-2 and TRBJ2-1): GAGVSQSPSNKVTEKGKDVELRCDPISGHTALYWYRQSLGQGLEFLIYFQGNSAPDKSGLPSDRFSAERTGGSVSTLTIQRTQQEDSAVYLCASSLEGLAAVEQFFGPGTRLTVL.

This chain joins TRBV29-1 and TRBJ2-3; 10 nucleotides line up with TRBD2. This CDR3 has 15 amino acids. Trimming took 4 bases from V and 2 from J; bases not matched to a gene: 6. The V gene's germline CDR1 is SQVTM and CDR2 ANQGSEA. The CDR3 DNA is TGCAGCGTTGTGAGCGGGGGGGCTTCCACAGATACGCAGTATTTT. Amino acid sequence: CSVVSGGASTDTQYF.

This CDR3 is CASSLRDPAGSPLHF. The CDR3 region has the DNA TGTGCCAGCAGCTTGCGGGACCCGGCTGGGTCACCCCTCCACTTT. This chain joins TRBV4-2 and TRBJ1-6; D may be TRBD1 (5 bases). Germline values: CDR1 LGHNA, CDR2 YNFKEQ. Trimming took off 5 bases at V and 10 bases at J, with 18 bases between the two ends. The CDR3 is made up of 15 amino acids.

This chain links TRBV6-1 with TRBJ1-2; D is ambiguous. Germline V gives CDR1 MNHNS, CDR2 SASEGT. The V and J ends lost 2 bases and 8 bases respectively, with 15 bases between them. The CDR3 runs to 14 residues. The CDR3: CASSETMGGRGYTF. As DNA, the CDR3 is TGTGCCAGCAGTGAAACGATGGGAGGGCGGGGCTACACCTTC.

Only one count was recorded for this clone. V and J are TRBV2 and TRBJ2-7; D is possibly TRBD1 (6 bases). The CDR3 has 14 amino acids. CDR1 and CDR2 (germline): SNHLY, FYNNEI. V dropped 4 bases and J dropped 3 bases, with 13 bases sitting between them. The CDR3 here is CASSANRAGYEQYF. CDR3 nucleotide sequence: TGTGCCAGCAGTGCTAACAGGGCGGGCTACGAGCAGTACTTC.

This chain connects TRBV30 to TRBJ2-1; D ambiguous. The ends were cut back, 4 bases at V and 7 bases at J, with 14 bases in the middle. CDR1 and CDR2 (germline): GTSNPN, SVGIG (reference sequence). CDR3 length equals 13 residues. The CDR3 loop reads CAWNPARRNEQFF. The DNA of the CDR3 is TGTGCCTGGAACCCCGCTAGACGGAATGAGCAGTTCTTC.